This T cell receptor beta chain emerged from a study of cytomegalovirus exposure and HLA in healthy donors (dated by TCRdb to 2016 to 2017). Regarding the research as a whole: An earlier analysis of several hundred of the donors reported about 290 Gb of sequence data and roughly 100 million unique TCR beta sequences from roughly 200 million T cells. An early release covering about 600 HLA-typed donors comprised approximately 290 gigabases of sequencing data and roughly 86 million unique TCR sequences. The genetic ancestry cluster associated with self-reported Caucasian donors included about four fifths of the 300 to 400 genotyped donors. The study aimed to test whether signatures of past pathogen exposure could be identified by cataloging public T cell receptors. The study profiled the T cell repertoires of 666 subjects by immunosequencing and related them to cytomegalovirus serostatus. In addition to the first cohort of approximately 670 subjects, a separate validation cohort of 120 different subjects was used. High-throughput TCR immunosequencing, statistical association of individual TCRs with disease status, and machine learning were combined to predict cytomegalovirus infection status. In a later analysis, previously published TCR beta repertoires from 670 or so donors were re-analyzed and high-resolution HLA genotyping was added so that TCR occurrence patterns could be studied. In the later analysis, no new phenotypic data were used to find candidate immune exposures; instead, reliance was placed on TCR beta sequences and their occurrence across donors. An earlier analysis of 587 of the donors applied high-throughput TCR beta sequencing to assess whether each TCR beta V gene segment acted as functional or pseudogenic. Donor age, sex, ethnicity and CMV serostatus were compiled together with the repertoire data. A later genetic analysis used genome-wide SNP genotypes for about 65% of the 666 donors, treating that subset as a discovery cohort. Every discovery cohort repertoire had been produced on one sequencing platform. Class I and class II HLA loci were covered by the typing at four-digit resolution. The number of donors typed differed by locus, with roughly 620-640 for A, B, C, DRB1 and DQB1, about 500 for DQA1, 606 for DPA1, and 400 to 490 for DPB1. A handful of DR-DQ haplotypes were handled as single units for association and clustering because linkage in the cohort was strong. Across approximately 420 genotyped donors of the cohort, an average of roughly 250,000 unique TCR beta nucleotide sequences per donor were sequenced, and around 19% of those sequences were non-productive.

The cohort comprised hundreds of healthy bone marrow donors. All cohort members were sampled while nominally healthy, although unrecorded immune exposures were likely present. The donor tested CMV seropositive, placing the donor among the 290 or so seropositive members of the cohort. Every donor gave a peripheral blood sample, and the peripheral blood mononuclear cells from that sample were used for TCR beta sequencing. Genomic DNA extraction from the blood cell samples was performed with the Qiagen DNeasy Blood Extraction Kit. Via the germline V gene, CDR1 is SGHRS and CDR2 YFSETQ. Clipping removes 3 bases from V and 0 bases from J, with 5 as the unmatched junction base count. Spanning cysteine to phenylalanine, the CDR3 consists of 15 amino acids. The DNA shown is the 45-base CDR3, in frame from base 1. About this clone: This receptor's antigen is unknown. No quality values exist for individual bases; no much larger clone is one base distant.

Overall study outcomes, separate from this receptor: A total of about 150 TCR beta chains were listed by the study as associated with cytomegalovirus. Correlated functional status among segregating V segments might reflect linkage disequilibrium, but an unknown experimental factor could not be ruled out. Across donors, most TCR sequences were observed very rarely, whereas some public TCRs were present in many individuals. This cohort had only TCR beta chains sequenced, and the lack of alpha or paired-chain data limited which features could be detected. Because counts were too low, approximately 15 rarely observed V segments, including chromosome 9 orphons, were excluded from the earlier analysis of under 650 of the donors. The presence/absence analyses assumed that sequencing depth was roughly uniform across donors, and that assumption may not be true. Because HLA typing was unavailable for some donors at each locus, only the typed subset was used in association tests. In both the original and validation cohorts, the classifier was reported to diagnose cytomegalovirus status with high specificity and sensitivity. In an earlier analysis of more than 450 of the donors, most TCR beta V segments were observed in productive rearrangements about 90% or about 30% of the time, broadly matching IMGT annotations. The sequencing pipeline was judged likely to have produced a cluster of highly shared sequence variants as a technical artifact. A later analysis associated approximately 17,000 TCR beta sequences with specific HLA alleles at a false discovery rate of 0.05. In a later analysis, HLA-associated TCR beta chains were found to be more clonally expanded and to have lower generation probabilities than equally common non-associated chains. When HLA alleles, especially DR and DQ, strongly co-occurred, attributing TCR associations to individual alleles was difficult. Compared with the 666-donor mean, donors in an Asian-associated ancestry cluster had fewer N-insertions in productive TCRs, according to a later genetic analysis. In vitro tests confirmed that a few of the cytomegalovirus-associated TCR beta chains recognize cytomegalovirus antigens. According to a later analysis, TCR association rates differed among HLA loci, with DRB1 alleles showing the most associated TCRs and HLA-C alleles showing the fewest. Some IMGT-functional V segments, including TRBV6-2 and TRBV6-3, could not be distinguished by the 87-base-pair reads and were therefore excluded. A further reported finding was that TCR beta sequences accurately predicted the HLA-A and HLA-B alleles for most subjects in the first cohort. CMV serostatus was the only immune exposure information available for the cohort. Several of the top co-occurrence clusters appeared to be linked to parvovirus B19, influenza, CMV and Epstein-Barr virus, according to a later analysis. The authors suggested that the approach could potentially be generalized to other disease states and immunological phenotypes. A later genetic analysis associated a missense DCLRE1C variant with V-gene and J-gene trimming of TCR beta chains, and an independent cohort replicated the association. Most CMV-associated TCR beta chains appeared to be HLA-restricted in a later analysis, and the HLA associations seemed to be driven largely by CMV exposure.

Library preparation employed the immunoSEQ multiplex PCR assay. A mixture of 60 forward primers for TCR Vbeta segments and 13 reverse primers for TCR Jbeta segments was used in the multiplex PCR. The CDR3 region of rearranged TCR beta genes was amplified from genomic DNA by a multiplex PCR assay. On the Illumina HiSeq System, the amplified TCR beta libraries were sequenced as 87-base-pair reads. In the original analysis: Across the 500 to 700 repertoires, a later analysis counted roughly 84 million unique TCR beta chains, roughly 11 million of which were shared by at least two donors. Raw reads were error-corrected and collapsed into unique sequences with a nearest-neighbor algorithm that merged closely related sequences to remove PCR and sequencing errors. CDR3 sequences were aligned to IMGT reference sequences to assign V, D and J gene segments. For a sequence to be retained, a match of at least six nucleotides was required to both a V gene segment and a J gene segment. A rearrangement was called productive if the CDR3 had no stop codons and remained in frame with V and J, and every other rearrangement was called non-productive. Following IMGT convention, CDR3 was defined as the stretch from the second conserved V-encoded cysteine to the conserved J-encoded phenylalanine. In an earlier analysis of around 600 of the donors, sequences lacking an unambiguous match to a single V gene segment were excluded. In an earlier analysis of approximately 550 of the donors, V segments were called functional above 56.7% productive rearrangements and were called segregating when the between-donor standard deviation exceeded 5%. A statistical classification framework was built to diagnose cytomegalovirus status from the catalog of TCR beta chain sequences. In a later analysis, V and J genes were assigned by comparing TCR nucleotide sequences against IMGT/GENE-DB human TR gene sequences. In a later analysis, CDR3 sequences and most-parsimonious VDJ recombination scenarios were assigned using the TCRdist pipeline. In a later analysis, each TCR beta chain was defined by its CDR3 amino acid sequence together with its V-gene family, and reads without a unique V-gene family were excluded. In a later analysis, 450 to 600 highly shared, low-generation-probability nucleotide sequences were removed to address suspected cross-contamination and a sequencing artifact. In a later analysis, a clonal expansion index for each public chain was calculated from normalized within-repertoire ranks of inferred template counts. In a later analysis, generation probabilities were computed with a VDJ recombination model fitted to out-of-frame rearrangements, and the resulting probabilities were checked against IGoR. In a later analysis, TCR-TCR, TCR-HLA and TCR-CMV co-occurrence was scored with hypergeometric tests, and a repertoire-size bias correction was applied to TCR pairs. In a later analysis, false discovery rates were estimated by permuting HLA or CMV assignments 20 times. In a later analysis, co-occurring TCRs were grouped with DBSCAN, and TCRdist sequence similarity was added when clustering was performed within HLA-allele-positive subsets. Repertoires with fewer than 30,000 or more than 120,000 public chains, plus five repertoires with anomalous nucleotide sharing, were excluded from co-occurrence clustering. TCRdb re-hosts the immuneACCESS table, in-frame sequences only. Its copies lack some clones; in the studies checked, an unresolved V gene accounts for under half of them, and the cause for the rest is not known. That table furnishes V, J and clone size, whereas the DNA furnished D and trimming. This sample gives 90,000 to 150,000 clones in total; approximately 77% of them show up just once. The biggest ten clones account for approximately 5% of the sample.

This chain is built from TRBV5-1 and TRBJ2-5; 7 bases in between match TRBD1. This sequence was found in a man in his fifties in good health and CMV-seropositive. Input material: PBMCs. The CDR3 is CASSSGQTYQETQYF. The nucleotide sequence reads TGCGCCAGCAGCTCGGGACAGACATACCAAGAGACCCAGTACTTC.